The 20 T cell receptor beta chains in this list originate from one sample, sequenced in a study of blood T cell repertoires in COVID-19. Data came from immunoSEQ multiplex PCR; TCRdb stores just in-frame clones and leaves some out. There are 430,000 or so clones in the sample; about 87% occur only once, and 0.7% to 0.85% lies in the top ten. Sequenced material: peripheral blood. Every receptor here comes from a man between 18 and 29 years old with COVID-19, enrolled during active disease.

The rearrangement uses TRBV2 and TRBJ1-3; D might be TRBD1 (6 bases). The CDR3 extends over 16 amino acids. Germline V lookup: CDR1 SNHLY, CDR2 FYNNEI. Trimming removed 4 bases from V and 0 bases from J, with 13 bases in between. The CDR3 region is CASSARDTHSGNTIYF. In DNA, the CDR3 is TGTGCCAGCAGTGCGAGGGACACCCACTCTGGAAACACCATATATTTT.

This clone appeared a single time. Other DNA sequences of this sample code for an identical CDR3. V gene TRBV7-9 combines with J gene TRBJ2-3; tentatively, D is TRBD2 (5 bases). The CDR3 runs 14 residues. Germline V gene sequence: CDR1 SEHNR, CDR2 FQNEAQ (reference sequence). Trimming left V 3 bases short and J 2 bases short, with 9 bases between. This CDR3 is CASSFSGSTDTQYF. The CDR3 DNA is TGTGCCAGCAGCTTCTCGGGGTCCACAGATACGCAGTATTTT. The full variable domain, with the rest looked up from reference TRBV7-9 and TRBJ2-3, is DTGVSQNPRHKITKRGQNVTFRCDPISEHNRLYWYRQTLGQGPEFLTYFQNEAQLEKSRLLSDRFSAERPKGSFSTLEIQRTEQGDSAMYLCASSFSGSTDTQYFGPGTRLTVL.

This clone showed up just once. This chain links TRBV9 with TRBJ2-7; 7 nucleotides align to TRBD1. Trimming took 0 bases from V and 0 from J; bases not matched to a gene: 9. This CDR3 spans 17 amino acids. CDR1 SGDLS and CDR2 YYNGEE come from the germline V gene. DNA of the CDR3: TGTGCCAGCAGCGTAGAGGGGGCCGGGGTTAGCTCCTACGAGCAGTACTTC. Amino acids: CASSVEGAGVSSYEQYF.

The gene calls are TRBV7-6 and TRBJ2-7, with TRBD1 as a possible D gene (6 bases). This CDR3 region has 13 residues. V gave up 2 bases and J gave up 3 bases, with 8 bases separating them. Germline-derived CDR1 and CDR2 are SGHVS and FNYEAQ. CDR3 nucleotides: TGTGCCAGCAGCTTATCACAGGGCTACGAGCAGTACTTC. Translation gives CASSLSQGYEQYF. Using reference TRBV7-6 and TRBJ2-7 for the parts outside the CDR3, the full variable domain is GAGVSQSPRYKVTKRGQDVALRCDPISGHVSLYWYRQALGQGPEFLTYFNYEAQQDKSGLPNDRFSAERPEGSISTLTIQRTEQRDSAMYRCASSLSQGYEQYFGPGTRLTVT.

The gene calls are TRBV7-9 and TRBJ2-2; 7 bases agree with TRBD1. This CDR3 contains 14 residues. Germline V gives CDR1 SEHNR, CDR2 FQNEAQ (reference sequence). Germline trimming cut 1 base from V and 6 bases from J; bases unmatched to any gene: 2. The CDR3 DNA reads as TGTGCCAGCAGCTTAGTGACAGGGCCCGGGGAGCTGTTTTTT. It yields the protein CASSLVTGPGELFF. Based on the CDR3 plus reference TRBV7-9 and TRBJ2-2, the full variable domain is DTGVSQNPRHKITKRGQNVTFRCDPISEHNRLYWYRQTLGQGPEFLTYFQNEAQLEKSRLLSDRFSAERPKGSFSTLEIQRTEQGDSAMYLCASSLVTGPGELFFGEGSRLTVL.

The rearrangement joins TRBV6-6 to TRBJ2-5; 7 nucleotides match TRBD2. Per the germline V gene, CDR1 is MNHNY and CDR2 is SVGAGI (reference sequence). Losses at the gene ends were 4 bases for V and 2 bases for J; bases not matched to a gene: 10. The CDR3 is made up of 16 amino acids. CDR3: CASSSLGERDQETQYF. The CDR3 nucleotides read TGTGCCAGCAGTTCCCTAGGGGAGCGGGATCAAGAGACCCAGTACTTC.

V gene TRBV7-3 combines with J gene TRBJ2-1; perhaps TRBD2 as D (5 bases). This CDR3 is 15 amino acids long. Per germline, CDR1 SGHTA and CDR2 FQGTGA. Trimming took 5 bases from V and 6 from J, leaving 17 bases between them. The CDR3 protein is CASSPTPLATNEQFF. As DNA, the CDR3 is TGTGCCAGCAGCCCGACCCCTCTAGCAACCAATGAGCAGTTCTTC.

This rearrangement joins TRBV14 to TRBJ2-1, with 13 bases fitting TRBD2. The ends lost 4 bases at V and 4 bases at J; junction bases unmatched: 1. This CDR3 is built from 15 residues. Germline V lookup: CDR1 SGHDN, CDR2 FVKESK. CDR3 sequence reads: CASSRTSGGYNEQFF. CDR3 DNA sequence: TGTGCCAGCAGCCGGACTAGCGGGGGTTACAATGAGCAGTTCTTC.

The chain carries TRBV14 and TRBJ2-1; D is unclear. V was pared by 1 base and J by 6 bases, with 7 bases between. The germline gives CDR1 SGHDN, CDR2 FVKESK. The CDR3 spans 13 residues. The DNA of the CDR3 is TGTGCCAGCAGCCAAGTGTACGGCAATGAGCAGTTCTTC. It translates to CASSQVYGNEQFF. Combining the CDR3 with reference TRBV14 and TRBJ2-1 gives the whole variable domain EAGVTQFPSHSVIEKGQTVTLRCDPISGHDNLYWYRRVMGKEIKFLLHFVKESKQDESGMPNNRFLAERTGGTYSTLKVQPAELEDSGVYFCASSQVYGNEQFFGPGTRLTVL.

The chain has TRBV12-5 and TRBJ2-1; 9 bases align to TRBD2. CDR3 size: 17 residues. V shed 0 bases, J shed 7 bases, and the junction held 10 bases outside the gene matches. Germline V gives CDR1 LGHNT, CDR2 FRNRAP. The CDR3 is CASGLVPGTSRQNEQFF. The CDR3 nucleotides are TGTGCTAGTGGTTTGGTACCCGGGACTAGCAGACAAAATGAGCAGTTCTTC.

The CDR3 loop is CASSPTGGASPLHF. In nucleotides, the CDR3 is TGTGCCAGCAGCCCGACAGGGGGCGCGTCACCCCTCCACTTT. The chain uses TRBV5-5 and TRBJ1-6; 10 nucleotides match TRBD1. CDR1 is SGHKS and CDR2 is YYEKEE in the germline V gene (reference sequence). The CDR3 consists of 14 residues. The junction had 5 bases not matched to a gene; V was cut back by 4 bases and J by 10 bases.

The CDR3 sequence: CASSFGGGGNTEAFF. In DNA, the CDR3 is TGTGCCAGCAGTTTTGGTGGGGGAGGAAACACTGAAGCTTTCTTT. The genes are TRBV9 and TRBJ1-1, with D possibly being TRBD1 (5 bases). This CDR3 comprises 15 residues. The V and J ends lost 5 bases and 2 bases respectively, with 16 bases between them. Looked up from germline, CDR1 is SGDLS and CDR2 is YYNGEE.

The chain couples TRBV5-1 to TRBJ1-2, with no clear D. The CDR3 spans 14 residues. Germline CDR1 and CDR2: SGHRS and YFSETQ. The V gene lost 0 bases and the J gene lost 3 bases, with 9 bases spanning the gap. CDR3 in amino acids: CASSLEGGYYGYTF. DNA of the CDR3: TGCGCCAGCAGCTTGGAAGGAGGTTACTATGGCTACACCTTC.

The chain couples TRBV27 to TRBJ2-5; TRBD2 is a possible D gene (6 bases). The V and J ends lost 4 bases and 5 bases respectively, with 8 bases between them. The V gene's germline CDR1 is MNHEY and CDR2 SMNVEV (reference sequence). The CDR3 consists of 12 residues. The CDR3 reads CASSSSVETQYF. CDR3 in DNA: TGTGCCAGCAGTTCTAGCGTGGAGACCCAGTACTTC.

V and J are TRBV7-9 and TRBJ2-3, with 8 bases aligning to TRBD1. The germline V gene has CDR1 SEHNR and CDR2 FQNEAQ (reference sequence). The V segment lost 5 bases and the J segment 5 bases; nucleotides outside the gene matches: 3. This CDR3 has 13 residues. Here the CDR3 reads CASSPGQGDTQYF. DNA of the CDR3: TGTGCCAGCAGCCCCGGACAGGGAGATACGCAGTATTTT.

This sequence joins TRBV30 and TRBJ1-5, with D possibly TRBD1 on 6 matching bases. There are 13 residues in the CDR3. Germline CDR1 and CDR2: GTSNPN and SVGIG (reference sequence). V gave up 2 bases and J gave up 11 bases, with 16 bases separating them. CDR3 nucleotide sequence: TGTGCCTGGAGTCCGGACAGTCCGGGGACCCAGCATTTT. This encodes CAWSPDSPGTQHF.

This sequence joins TRBV19 and TRBJ1-5; 7 bases line up with TRBD1. This CDR3 spans 15 amino acids. With 10 bases clipped from V and 6 bases from J, the junction kept 15 bases outside the gene matches. Germline loops: CDR1 LNHDA, CDR2 SQIVND (reference sequence). The DNA of the CDR3 is TGTGCCATCTCAGACTTGAGACAGGGACGTCAGCCCCAGCATTTT. Protein product: CAISDLRQGRQPQHF. Full variable domain (rest looked up from reference TRBV19 and TRBJ1-5): DGGITQSPKYLFRKEGQNVTLSCEQNLNHDAMYWYRQDPGQGLRLIYYSQIVNDFQKGDIAEGYSVSREKKESFPLTVTSAQKNPTAFYLCAISDLRQGRQPQHFGDGTRLSIL.

This chain links TRBV24-1 with TRBJ1-5, with no clear D. CDR3 size: 12 residues. V dropped 4 bases and J dropped 13 bases, with 13 bases sitting between them. Germline-derived CDR1 and CDR2 are KGHDR and SFDVKD. The CDR3 DNA sequence: TGTGCCACCAGTGACGTCACGGTGCTGCAGCATTTT. Translating gives CATSDVTVLQHF.

J is TRBJ1-1 and V is TRBV19; D call uncertain. V lost 9 bases and J 4 bases, leaving 12 bases between the germline ends. Germline V gene sequence: CDR1 LNHDA, CDR2 SQIVND (reference sequence). The CDR3 covers 12 residues. The CDR3 coding sequence is TGTGCCAGACCCCGCAGGTTCACTGAAGCTTTCTTT. Its translation: CARPRRFTEAFF.

The V gene is TRBV3-1 (or the pseudogene TRBV3-2), the J gene TRBJ2-7; 9 bases map to TRBD1. The germline V gene has CDR1 LGHDT and CDR2 YNNKEL (reference sequence). The CDR3 has 16 residues. With V trimmed by 0 bases and J by 2 bases, 5 bases remained unmatched. CDR3 sequence: CASSQEGQGGTYEQYF. CDR3 nucleotides: TGTGCCAGCAGCCAAGAGGGACAGGGAGGTACCTACGAGCAGTACTTC.